This TCR beta chain was profiled in a study of blood T cell repertoires in COVID-19. Produced via immunoSEQ multiplex PCR; TCRdb's table is partial and in-frame only. The sample consists of around 450,000 clones, 87% of them appearing once. CDR1 LGHNA and CDR2 YSLEER come from the germline V gene. V shed 0 bases, J shed 5 bases, and the junction held 5 bases outside the gene matches. CDR3 size: 16 residues. The chain is built from TRBV4-3 and TRBJ2-2; 8 positions agree with TRBD2. This receptor was taken from a woman between 18 and 29 years old with acute COVID-19. Source material: PBMCs or T cells enriched from blood (not recorded which). CDR3 residues: CASSQDPGGNTGELFF. For the CDR3, the DNA is TGCGCCAGCAGCCAAGATCCGGGAGGGAATACCGGGGAGCTGTTTTTT.